The TCR beta chain described here comes from a study of post-analysis software for immune sequencing data. Study in general: Multiple sclerosis in the patients followed relapsing-remitting, secondary progressive and progressive-relapsing courses. Study-wide findings and caveats: Relative to controls, patients had a few TRBV segments at higher frequency, with TRBV5-6, TRBV5-1 and TRBV20-1 among these.

This clonotype has a handful of counts. The antigen remains undetermined. Germline lookup yields CDR1 SEHNR and CDR2 FQNEAQ (reference sequence). V lost 7 bases and J lost 2; bases outside the gene matches: 11. The CDR3 has 15 amino acids. Prepared libraries of TCR beta cDNA carried unique molecular identifiers. TCRdb processed the PCR reads anew with MiXCR; each CDR3 protein has one entry. The sample includes about 200,000 distinct CDR3 sequences, 29% of them seen just once. The receptor was derived from a girl younger than 18 with multiple sclerosis. Sequenced material: blood. The chain has TRBV7-9 and TRBJ2-7; 7 bases line up with TRBD1. The CDR3 is CASTQGGLNPYEQYF. The CDR3 coding sequence is TGTGCCAGCACCCAAGGGGGCCTAAATCCCTACGAGCAGTACTTC.